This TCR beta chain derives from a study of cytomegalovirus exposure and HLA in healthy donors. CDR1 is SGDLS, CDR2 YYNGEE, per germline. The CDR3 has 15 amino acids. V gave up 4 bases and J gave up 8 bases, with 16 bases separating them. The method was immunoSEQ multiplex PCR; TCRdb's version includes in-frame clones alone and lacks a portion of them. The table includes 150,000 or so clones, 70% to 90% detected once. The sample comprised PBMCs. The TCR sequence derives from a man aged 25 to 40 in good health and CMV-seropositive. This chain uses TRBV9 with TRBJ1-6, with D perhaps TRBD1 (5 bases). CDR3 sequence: CASSLRGGVDSPLHF. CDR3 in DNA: TGTGCCAGCAGCCTACGGGGGGGGGTAGATTCACCCCTCCACTTT. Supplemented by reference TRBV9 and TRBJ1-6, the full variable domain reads DSGVTQTPKHLITATGQRVTLRCSPRSGDLSVYWYQQSLDQGLQFLIQYYNGEERAKGNILERFSAQQFPDLHSELNLSSLELGDSALYFCASSLRGGVDSPLHFGNGTRLTVT.